This T cell receptor beta chain was recovered during a study of CD8+CD57+ T cells in acquired aplastic anemia. Study conclusions and caveats: In CD8+ cells, Simpson's diversity showed no significant difference between patients and controls.

The authors sequenced patients whose flow cytometry had shown CD8+CD57+ cell expansion. All patients had severe acquired aplastic anemia. The germline V gene encodes CDR1 MGHRA and CDR2 YSYEKL. The length of the CDR3 is 15 residues. Genomic DNA constituted the template upon which TCR beta VDJ and CDR3 profiling was performed. TCRdb itself ran the reads through MiXCR, one entry per CDR3 protein. The sample contains roughly 500,000 distinct CDR3 sequences, under 40% of which appear only once. In regard to this clonotype: Its specificity is unknown. The germline gene is not matched at one end of the junction; a read error may be the cause.

V usage is TRBV4-1 and J usage is TRBJ1-1; maybe TRBD1 (5 bases). The sequenced sample consisted of sorted CD4+, CD8+, or CD8+CD57+ T cells (not recorded which) from PBMCs. The receptor comes from a human donor with aplastic anemia. The CDR3 nucleotides read TGCGCCAGCAGCCAAGATCGGAAGGGGACCACTGGAGCTTTCTTT. This codes for CASSQDRKGTTGAFF.